The 20 T cell receptor beta chains below were found in one sample sequenced in a study of Ad26.COV2.S vaccination and SARS-CoV-2 variants (dated by TCRdb to about 2021). Receptors were amplified or captured by the immunoSEQ multiplex PCR assay. This is the immuneACCESS table as TCRdb keeps it, with only in-frame sequences that have V and J called. A part of the clones is gone; compared with another copy, unresolved V genes explain less than half, and the rest is unexplained. Within this sample are around 340,000 clones, with less than 90% of them counted one time only. The ten biggest clones cover 6.4% of the sample. Explained via the paper, the treatment or condition label denotes: over 15 received Ad26.COV2.S at low or high dose, single or two shots; about 5 received placebo; per-sample allocation not given. Repertoires of vaccine and placebo recipients were sequenced from samples collected on day 63 after the first injection.

Source: peripheral blood, taken in a trial of Ad26.COV2.S vaccine versus placebo. The receptors originated from a person between 18 and 60 years old who received the Ad26.COV2.S COVID-19 vaccine or a placebo.

The chain employs TRBV7-2 and TRBJ2-7, with D possibly matching TRBD1 (6 bases). V was cut by 5 bases and J by 7 bases, with 18 bases left in between. The CDR3 loop spans 14 amino acids. The germline CDR1 and CDR2 sequences are SGHTA and FQGNSA. CDR3 in DNA: TGTGCCAGCAGCACTGGGGGCTACCTCTCGGAGCAGTACTTC. Protein sequence: CASSTGGYLSEQYF.

The rearrangement links TRBV15 to TRBJ1-6; a possible D gene is TRBD1 (6 bases). CDR3 length: 16 amino acids. Trimming took off 2 bases at V and 10 bases at J, with 18 bases between the two ends. Germline V gene sequence: CDR1 LNHNV, CDR2 YYDKDF (reference sequence). CDR3 sequence reads: CATSRILTGTTSPLHF. CDR3 nucleotides: TGTGCCACCAGCAGAATTTTAACCGGGACAACCTCACCCCTCCACTTT.

As for this clone: The identical CDR3 is also encoded by other nucleotide sequences in the sample. CDR3: CASSQGQGARTGELFF. The CDR3 DNA is TGCGCCAGCAGCCAAGGACAGGGGGCGCGCACCGGGGAGCTGTTTTTT. V is TRBV4-3 and J is TRBJ2-2; TRBD1 aligns across 10 bases. The CDR3 has 16 residues. The ends lost 1 base at V and 4 bases at J; junction bases unmatched: 3. The germline CDR1 and CDR2 sequences are LGHNA and YSLEER.

V gene TRBV12-3 or TRBV12-4 combines with J gene TRBJ2-1; D may be TRBD2 (6 bases). The ends were cut back, 9 bases at V and 4 bases at J, with 10 bases in the middle. This CDR3 has 12 residues. The CDR3: CASGDFYNEQFF. The CDR3 region has the DNA TGTGCCAGTGGGGACTTTTACAATGAGCAGTTCTTC.

V usage is TRBV6-5 and J usage is TRBJ2-1; weak D call: TRBD2 (6 bases). V was clipped by 6 bases and J by 0 bases, with 9 bases between them. This CDR3 is 14 amino acids long. The germline V gene has CDR1 MNHEY and CDR2 SVGAGI. This CDR3 reads CASRRDSSYNEQFF. DNA of the CDR3: TGTGCCAGCAGGAGGGACTCCTCCTACAATGAGCAGTTCTTC.

This sequence joins TRBV9 and TRBJ2-3, with TRBD2 matching 7 bases. V was pared by 4 bases and J by 2 bases, with 1 base of the junction left unmatched. The CDR3 is made up of 13 amino acids. The germline V gene has CDR1 SGDLS and CDR2 YYNGEE. The CDR3 sequence is CASSRDYTDTQYF. As DNA, the CDR3 is TGTGCCAGCAGCCGGGACTACACAGATACGCAGTATTTT.

V gene TRBV28 combines with J gene TRBJ1-1; D remains ambiguous. Trimming pared 4 bases from V and 1 base from J, leaving 19 bases between. The germline V gene has CDR1 MDHEN and CDR2 SYDVKM. The length of the CDR3 is 17 residues. The CDR3 is CASSSLNMFGENTEAFF. The DNA for the CDR3 is TGTGCCAGCAGTTCCCTTAATATGTTCGGGGAGAACACTGAAGCTTTCTTT.

The CDR3, as DNA: TGTGCCAGCAGCTCCTCGGGGGTTAACTATGGCTACACCTTC. Translated, it gives CASSSSGVNYGYTF. This sequence joins TRBV7-9 and TRBJ1-2; a possible D gene is TRBD1 (5 bases). Germline V gene lookup returns CDR1 SEHNR and CDR2 FQNEAQ (reference sequence). Trimming took 4 bases from V and 1 from J, leaving 10 bases between them. The CDR3 is 14 residues long.

The rearrangement uses TRBV30 and TRBJ1-1; D unclear. This CDR3 comprises 13 residues. V lost 0 bases and J lost 13, with 18 bases in between. Germline V CDR1 and CDR2: GTSNPN, SVGIG (reference sequence). The CDR3 bases are TGTGCCTGGAGTGTACTCGCGGAGTTTAAAGGTTTCTTT. Translated: CAWSVLAEFKGFF.

This clone was observed a single time. This chain joins TRBV15 and TRBJ2-2, with 7 bases aligning to TRBD1. The CDR3 has 15 residues. CDR1 and CDR2 from the germline V gene are LNHNV and YYDKDF (reference sequence). The V gene end was trimmed by 2 bases and the J gene end by 9 bases; junction bases not matched to a gene: 9. CDR3: CATSRPQGMIRELFF. The DNA for the CDR3 is TGTGCCACCAGCAGACCACAGGGGATGATCAGGGAGCTGTTTTTT.

The chain is built from TRBV5-1 and TRBJ1-1; TRBD1 agrees at 7 bases. CDR3 length: 13 amino acids. Germline-derived CDR1 and CDR2 are SGHRS and YFSETQ. V trimming: 5 bases; J trimming: 11 bases; junction bases outside the gene matches: 12. CDR3 in amino acids: CASSSRTGVGAFF. As DNA, the CDR3 is TGCGCCAGCAGTTCCAGGACAGGCGTGGGTGCTTTCTTT.

The chain joins TRBV19 to TRBJ1-3; D ambiguous. With 1 base removed from V and 0 bases from J, the gap between germline ends came to 10 bases. CDR1 is LNHDA and CDR2 is SQIVND in the germline V gene (reference sequence). There are 16 residues in the CDR3. The CDR3 sequence: CASSIAQDFSGNTIYF. The CDR3 coding sequence is TGTGCCAGTAGTATAGCCCAGGATTTCTCTGGAAACACCATATATTTT. Full variable domain (rest looked up from reference TRBV19 and TRBJ1-3): DGGITQSPKYLFRKEGQNVTLSCEQNLNHDAMYWYRQDPGQGLRLIYYSQIVNDFQKGDIAEGYSVSREKKESFPLTVTSAQKNPTAFYLCASSIAQDFSGNTIYFGEGSWLTVV.

CDR3 nucleotides: TGTGCCAGCAGCTTTGACACTCGGGCCCTGAACACTGAAGCTTTCTTT. It is translated as CASSFDTRALNTEAFF. V usage is TRBV7-2 and J usage is TRBJ1-1; D unresolved. V lost 3 bases and J lost 0, with 14 bases in between. The CDR3 covers 16 residues. CDR1 and CDR2 (germline): SGHTA, FQGNSA. The full variable domain, in which reference TRBV7-2 and TRBJ1-1 provide the parts outside the CDR3, is GAGVSQSPSNKVTEKGKDVELRCDPISGHTALYWYRQSLGQGLEFLIYFQGNSAPDKSGLPSDRFSAERTGGSVSTLTIQRTQQEDSAVYLCASSFDTRALNTEAFFGQGTRLTVV.

This rearrangement joins TRBV6-4 to TRBJ2-7, with 7 positions matching TRBD2. Germline V gene data show CDR1 as MRHNA and CDR2 as SNTAGT. V lost 11 bases, J lost 9 bases, and 4 bases stayed unmatched. The CDR3 is 9 amino acids. CDR3 in amino acids: CAGGRGQYF. The CDR3 nucleotides read TGTGCCGGGGGGAGGGGGCAGTACTTC.

The chain joins TRBV11-2 to TRBJ1-5; D may be TRBD1 (5 bases). Per germline, CDR1 SGHAT and CDR2 FQNNGV. The V and J ends lost 0 bases and 7 bases respectively, with 13 bases between them. The CDR3 sequence is 15 residues long. The CDR3 region has the DNA TGTGCCAGCAGCTTAGAGGGCTGGCGGGGCCAGCCCCAGCATTTT. This encodes CASSLEGWRGQPQHF.

This clone has only one observation. This chain connects TRBV4-3 to TRBJ2-1; either TRBD1 or TRBD2 may fit D (5 bases each). The CDR3 runs 15 residues. The germline CDR1 and CDR2 sequences are LGHNA and YSLEER. With 5 bases removed from V and 9 bases from J, the gap between germline ends came to 20 bases. CDR3 amino acids: CASSYLTRNGGEQFF. The CDR3 nucleotides are TGCGCCAGCAGCTACCTGACCAGAAATGGGGGTGAGCAGTTCTTC.

This chain uses TRBV30 with TRBJ2-3, with 10 nucleotides matching TRBD2. Per the germline V gene, CDR1 is GTSNPN and CDR2 is SVGIG (reference sequence). This CDR3 contains 15 residues. Unmatched junction bases numbered 9, after V lost 3 bases and J lost 6 bases. CDR3 in amino acids: CAWRSSGRVGDTQYF. The DNA for the CDR3 is TGTGCCTGGAGATCAAGCGGGAGGGTAGGGGATACGCAGTATTTT.

This chain connects TRBV6-4 to TRBJ2-1; 7 bases fit TRBD2. The CDR3 has 16 amino acids. With V trimmed by 1 base and J by 5 bases, 8 bases remained unmatched. Germline V CDR1 and CDR2: MRHNA, SNTAGT. The CDR3 region has the DNA TGTGCCAGCAGTGACTTTTCGGGGGGTGGACACAATGAGCAGTTCTTC. Translating gives CASSDFSGGGHNEQFF.

V gene TRBV5-5 combines with J gene TRBJ1-1; D is unclear. This CDR3 is built from 12 residues. Germline-derived CDR1 and CDR2 are SGHKS and YYEKEE (reference sequence). V dropped 1 base and J dropped 8 bases, with 9 bases sitting between them. CDR3 loop: CASSLWSSEAFF. As DNA, the CDR3 is TGTGCCAGCAGCTTGTGGTCCTCCGAAGCTTTCTTT.

This chain links TRBV5-1 with TRBJ2-5; perhaps TRBD1 as D (6 bases). Between the trimmed V and J ends, which lost 4 bases and 2 bases, there was a span of 12 bases. The germline V gene encodes CDR1 SGHRS and CDR2 YFSETQ. The CDR3 covers 14 residues. This CDR3 is CASSVGTGQETQYF. CDR3 coding DNA: TGCGCCAGCAGCGTCGGTACAGGGCAAGAGACCCAGTACTTC.